This TCR beta chain was sequenced in a study of blood T cell repertoires in COVID-19. The CDR3 contains 15 residues. Trimming removed 5 bases from V and 5 bases from J, with 16 bases in between. Germline CDR1 reads MNHEY; CDR2 reads SVGEGT. TCRdb's table, derived via immunoSEQ multiplex PCR, lists solely in-frame clones and lacks some. The sample lists over 85,000 clones; roughly 79% were seen once. Sequencing was performed on peripheral blood. The origin of this receptor is a woman over 75 with active or convalescent COVID-19. The chain is built from TRBV6-2 or TRBV6-3 and TRBJ1-5; D is unclear. The CDR3 region is CASSAPRRVHQPQHF. The CDR3 region has the DNA TGTGCCAGCAGTGCCCCCCGGAGAGTCCATCAGCCCCAGCATTTT.